These T cell receptor beta chains were read from a single sample in a study of blood T cell repertoires in COVID-19. TCRdb's table, derived via immunoSEQ multiplex PCR, lists solely in-frame clones and lacks some. The repertoire holds about 200,000 clones, with about nine tenths as singletons. Sequenced sample: PBMCs or T cells enriched from blood (not recorded which). These receptors were obtained from a man younger than 45 who had recovered from COVID-19. CDR3s leave out the opening cysteine and the closing phenylalanine or tryptophan. The order of the fields is J gene, CDR3 length, D gene, V gene, CDR3 protein. D genes are given only for firm matches.

J: TRBJ2-7; length: 11; D: TRBD1; V: TRBV5-1; CDR3: ASSPDRGREQY
J: TRBJ1-3; length: 11; D: .; V: TRBV29-1; CDR3: SARTNSGNTIY
J: TRBJ2-7; length: 13; D: TRBD2; V: TRBV11-2; CDR3: ASGGLAGWSYEQY
J: TRBJ2-2; length: 13; D: .; V: TRBV4-3; CDR3: ASSRRRENTGELF
J: TRBJ2-3; length: 13; D: TRBD2; V: TRBV7-9; CDR3: ASSYERGGTDTQY
J: TRBJ2-7; length: 13; D: .; V: TRBV15; CDR3: ATSRDPGSSYEQY
J: TRBJ1-2; length: 13; D: .; V: TRBV2; CDR3: ASSDPDLAGYGYT
J: TRBJ2-1; length: 10; D: TRBD2; V: TRBV2; CDR3: ASTPGGGRQF
J: TRBJ2-1; length: 14; D: .; V: TRBV4-2; CDR3: ASSQDGQGLFNEQF
J: TRBJ1-3; length: 12; D: TRBD1; V: TRBV7-9; CDR3: ASSLPGQGDTIY
J: TRBJ2-1; length: 13; D: TRBD2; V: TRBV3-1/TRBV3-2; CDR3: ASSPTSGRGNEQF
J: TRBJ2-2; length: 12; D: .; V: TRBV19; CDR3: ASSERRITGELF
J: TRBJ2-4; length: 13; D: TRBD2; V: TRBV12-5; CDR3: ASVLCGRAKNIQY
J: TRBJ2-7; length: 13; D: TRBD1; V: TRBV29-1; CDR3: SVLGDRGLGYEQY
J: TRBJ2-3; length: 14; D: TRBD1; V: TRBV6-6; CDR3: ASSYGVTGGTDTQY
J: TRBJ2-7; length: 12; D: TRBD1; V: TRBV7-9; CDR3: ASSLGTGRGEQY
J: TRBJ2-5; length: 14; D: TRBD1; V: TRBV11-1; CDR3: ASSRGRGGFGETQY
J: TRBJ2-3; length: 13; D: .; V: TRBV7-8; CDR3: ASSSRLDRTDTQY
J: TRBJ2-7; length: 12; D: TRBD2; V: TRBV30; CDR3: ACGTSGGSYEQY
J: TRBJ2-2; length: 13; D: TRBD1; V: TRBV28; CDR3: ASSFDRGRGGELF
J: TRBJ2-5; length: 13; D: TRBD2; V: TRBV7-6; CDR3: ASSLGTSATETQY
J: TRBJ1-4; length: 13; D: .; V: TRBV5-5; CDR3: ASGKVQATNEKLF
J: TRBJ2-2; length: 14; D: .; V: TRBV5-4; CDR3: ASSPPRESGTGELF
J: TRBJ2-7; length: 12; D: .; V: TRBV2; CDR3: ASTVARGAGEQY
J: TRBJ2-1; length: 17; D: TRBD2; V: TRBV4-3; CDR3: ASSQGVKWRETPHNEQF
J: TRBJ1-1; length: 10; D: TRBD1; V: TRBV5-4; CDR3: ASQGGDTEAF
J: TRBJ1-2; length: 11; D: .; V: TRBV10-3; CDR3: AIRTAGTGGYT
J: TRBJ2-1; length: 13; D: .; V: TRBV27; CDR3: ASSEDSASYNEQF
J: TRBJ2-6; length: 13; D: .; V: TRBV2; CDR3: ASSESRTGANVLT
J: TRBJ2-7; length: 12; D: TRBD2; V: TRBV5-5; CDR3: ASSWTSGGTEQY
J: TRBJ2-7; length: 10; D: .; V: TRBV7-9; CDR3: ASSPGAYEQY
J: TRBJ2-7; length: 12; D: TRBD1; V: TRBV30; CDR3: AWSDGQAIYEQY
J: TRBJ2-7; length: 11; D: .; V: TRBV11-3; CDR3: ASSLRQAGEQY
J: TRBJ1-2; length: 15; D: .; V: TRBV21-1; CDR3: ASSRPGQGFRGYGYT
J: TRBJ1-5; length: 12; D: TRBD1; V: TRBV6-5; CDR3: ASQRTGGSQPQH